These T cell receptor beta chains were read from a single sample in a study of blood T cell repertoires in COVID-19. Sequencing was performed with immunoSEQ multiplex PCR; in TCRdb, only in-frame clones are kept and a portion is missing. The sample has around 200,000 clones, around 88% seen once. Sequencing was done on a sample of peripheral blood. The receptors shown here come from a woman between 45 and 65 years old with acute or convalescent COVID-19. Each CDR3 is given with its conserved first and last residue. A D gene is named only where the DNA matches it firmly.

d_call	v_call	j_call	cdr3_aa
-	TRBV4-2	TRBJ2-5	CASSQDLETQYF
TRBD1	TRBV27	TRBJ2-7	CASSPGTGGEYEQYF
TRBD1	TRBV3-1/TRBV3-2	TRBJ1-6	CASSLGHRGPYNSPLHF
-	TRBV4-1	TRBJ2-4	CASSQEWGRENIQYF
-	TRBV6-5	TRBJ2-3	CASTAGDATDTQYF
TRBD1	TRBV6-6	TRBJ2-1	CASSHSRGQGKRSSYNEQFF
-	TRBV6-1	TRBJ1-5	CASSEVPGNSNQPQHF
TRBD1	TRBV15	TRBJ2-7	CATSRGGTGSYEQYF
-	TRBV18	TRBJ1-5	CASSPSSNQPQHF
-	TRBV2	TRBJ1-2	CASSESGSRVGGYTF
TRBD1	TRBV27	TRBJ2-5	CASSLGQGREETQYF
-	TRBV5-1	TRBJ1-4	CASSYLQGGSEKLFF
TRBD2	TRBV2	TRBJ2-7	CASRVGLAGAYEQYF
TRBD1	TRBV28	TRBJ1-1	CASSIHRGGGTEAFF
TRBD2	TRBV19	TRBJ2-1	CASSPQWASGRADEQFF
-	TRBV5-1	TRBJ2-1	CASSLVGSDNEQFF
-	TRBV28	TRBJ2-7	CASSPRPAGYGEQYF
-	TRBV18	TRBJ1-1	CASSPGHSNTEAFF